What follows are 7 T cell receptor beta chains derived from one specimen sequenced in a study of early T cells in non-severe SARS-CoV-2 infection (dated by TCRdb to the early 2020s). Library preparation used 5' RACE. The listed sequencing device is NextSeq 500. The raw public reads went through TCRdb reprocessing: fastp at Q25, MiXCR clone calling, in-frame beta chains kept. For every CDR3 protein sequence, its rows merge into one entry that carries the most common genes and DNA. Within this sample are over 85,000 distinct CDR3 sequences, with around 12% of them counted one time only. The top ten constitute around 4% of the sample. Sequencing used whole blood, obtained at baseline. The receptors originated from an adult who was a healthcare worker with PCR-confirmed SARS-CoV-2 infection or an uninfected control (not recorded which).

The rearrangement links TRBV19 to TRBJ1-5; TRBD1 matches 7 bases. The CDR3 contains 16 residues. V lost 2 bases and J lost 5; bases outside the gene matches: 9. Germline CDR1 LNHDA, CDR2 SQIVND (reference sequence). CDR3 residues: CASSISVTGPDQPQHF. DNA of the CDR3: TGTGCCAGTAGTATATCGGTGACAGGGCCCGATCAGCCCCAGCATTTT.

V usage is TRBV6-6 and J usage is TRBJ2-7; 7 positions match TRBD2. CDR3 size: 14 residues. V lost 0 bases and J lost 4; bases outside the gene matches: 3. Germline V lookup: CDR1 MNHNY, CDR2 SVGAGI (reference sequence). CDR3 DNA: TGTGCCAGCAGTTACTCGGTCGGGGGGTACGAGCAGTACTTC. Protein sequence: CASSYSVGGYEQYF.

The CDR3 reads CASSLSYRGGSNEQFF. Written as DNA, the CDR3 is TGCGCCAGCAGCTTGTCTTACAGGGGGGGATCTAATGAGCAGTTCTTC. V is TRBV5-1 and J is TRBJ2-1, with D perhaps TRBD1 (8 bases). This CDR3 comprises 16 residues. With 1 base removed from V and 7 bases from J, the gap between germline ends came to 18 bases. The germline V gene encodes CDR1 SGHRS and CDR2 YFSETQ.

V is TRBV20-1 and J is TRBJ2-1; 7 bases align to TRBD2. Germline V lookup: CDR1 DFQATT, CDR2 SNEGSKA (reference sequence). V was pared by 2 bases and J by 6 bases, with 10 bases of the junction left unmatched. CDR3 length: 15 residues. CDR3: CSARSIAGPANEQFF. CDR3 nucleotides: TGCAGTGCTAGAAGTATAGCGGGCCCTGCCAATGAGCAGTTCTTC.

CDR3 sequence: CASSSLSPGTDTQYF. The CDR3 region has the DNA TGCGCCAGCAGCTCCCTTTCGCCCGGAACAGATACGCAGTATTTT. This rearrangement joins TRBV5-1 to TRBJ2-3, with unresolved D. This CDR3 comprises 15 residues. Germline V gives CDR1 SGHRS, CDR2 YFSETQ. Between the trimmed V and J ends, which lost 3 bases and 3 bases, there was a span of 14 bases.

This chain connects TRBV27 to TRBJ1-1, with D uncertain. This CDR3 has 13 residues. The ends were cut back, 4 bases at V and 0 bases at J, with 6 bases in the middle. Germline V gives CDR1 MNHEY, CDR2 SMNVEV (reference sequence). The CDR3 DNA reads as TGTGCCAGCAGTTCGGACGTGAACACTGAAGCTTTCTTT. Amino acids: CASSSDVNTEAFF.

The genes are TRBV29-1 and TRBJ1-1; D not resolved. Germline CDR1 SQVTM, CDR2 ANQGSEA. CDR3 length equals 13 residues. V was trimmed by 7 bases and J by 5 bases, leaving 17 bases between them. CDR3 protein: CSAPTPLGTEAFF. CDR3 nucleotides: TGCAGCGCTCCGACCCCTCTTGGGACTGAAGCTTTCTTT.